The T cell receptor beta chain described here comes from a study of control samples from healthy donors and cancer patients. Data came from immunoSEQ multiplex PCR; TCRdb stores just in-frame clones and leaves some out. The sample includes roughly 160,000 clones, 96% of them seen just once. The CDR3 extends over 15 amino acids. V dropped 4 bases and J dropped 1; count of bases not matched to a gene: 3. Per germline, CDR1 SGDLS and CDR2 YYNGEE. Material: blood. This receptor was taken from a woman in her thirties in good health. The chain couples TRBV9 to TRBJ2-3, with 10 bases matching TRBD2. CDR3 DNA sequence: TGTGCCAGCAGCCTCGGACTAGCGGGCACAGATACGCAGTATTTT. This codes for CASSLGLAGTDTQYF.